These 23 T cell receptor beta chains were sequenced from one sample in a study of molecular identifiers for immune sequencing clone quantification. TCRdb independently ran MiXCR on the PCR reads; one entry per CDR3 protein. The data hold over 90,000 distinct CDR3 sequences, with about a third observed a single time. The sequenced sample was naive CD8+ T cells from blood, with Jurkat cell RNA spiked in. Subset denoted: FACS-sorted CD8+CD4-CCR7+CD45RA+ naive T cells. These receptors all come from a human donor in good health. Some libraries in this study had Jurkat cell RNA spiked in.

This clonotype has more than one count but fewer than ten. The CDR3 region is CASSLTSTTLHF. CDR3 in DNA: TGTGCCAGCAGTTTAACCAGTACCACCCTCCACTTT. The rearrangement joins TRBV28 to TRBJ1-6, with D unclear. The V gene lost 2 bases and the J gene lost 14 bases, with 10 bases spanning the gap. The germline V gene has CDR1 MDHEN and CDR2 SYDVKM. The CDR3 contains 12 residues. Complete variable domain (other parts from reference TRBV28 and TRBJ1-6): DVKVTQSSRYLVKRTGEKVFLECVQDMDHENMFWYRQDPGLGLRLIYFSYDVKMKEKGDIPEGYSVSREKKERFSLILESASTNQTSMYLCASSLTSTTLHFGNGTRLTVT.

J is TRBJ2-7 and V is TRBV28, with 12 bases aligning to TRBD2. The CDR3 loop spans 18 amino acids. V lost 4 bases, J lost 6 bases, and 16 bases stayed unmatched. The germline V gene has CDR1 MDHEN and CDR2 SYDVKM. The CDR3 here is CASSSRDTWTSGIFEQYF. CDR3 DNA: TGTGCCAGCAGTTCCCGGGACACCTGGACTAGCGGGATCTTCGAGCAGTACTTC.

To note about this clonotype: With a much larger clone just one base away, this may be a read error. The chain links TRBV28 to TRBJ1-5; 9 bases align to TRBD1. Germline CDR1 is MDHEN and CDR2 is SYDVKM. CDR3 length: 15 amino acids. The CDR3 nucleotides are TGTGCCTGCAGTTTACCCTACGACAGGGGGCAGCCCCAGCATTTT. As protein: CACSLPYDRGQPQHF.

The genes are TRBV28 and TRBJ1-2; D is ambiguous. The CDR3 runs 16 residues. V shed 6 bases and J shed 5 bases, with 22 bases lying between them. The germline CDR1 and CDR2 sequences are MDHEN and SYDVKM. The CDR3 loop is CASSVRTIPNLYGYTF. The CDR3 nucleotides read TGTGCCAGCAGCGTTCGAACTATCCCGAATCTTTATGGCTACACCTTC.

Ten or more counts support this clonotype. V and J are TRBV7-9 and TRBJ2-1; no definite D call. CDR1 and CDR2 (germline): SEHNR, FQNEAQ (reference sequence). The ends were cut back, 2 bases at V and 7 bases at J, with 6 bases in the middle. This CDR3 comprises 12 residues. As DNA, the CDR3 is TGTGCCAGCAGCTTATTAGCAAATGAGCAGTTCTTC. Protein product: CASSLLANEQFF.

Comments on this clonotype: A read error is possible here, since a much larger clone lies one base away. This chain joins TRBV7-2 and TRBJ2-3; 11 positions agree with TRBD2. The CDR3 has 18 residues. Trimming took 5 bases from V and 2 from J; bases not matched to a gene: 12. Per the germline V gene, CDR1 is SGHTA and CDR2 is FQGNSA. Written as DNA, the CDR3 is TGTGCCAGCAGCGTAGGCCTTAGCGGGAGGGCCAACACAGATACGCAGTATTTT. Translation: CASSVGLSGRANTDTQYF.

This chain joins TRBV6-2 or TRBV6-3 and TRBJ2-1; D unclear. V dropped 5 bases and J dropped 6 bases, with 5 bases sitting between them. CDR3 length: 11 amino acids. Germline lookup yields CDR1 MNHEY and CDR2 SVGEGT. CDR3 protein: CASSPANEQFF. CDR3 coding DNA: TGTGCCAGCAGTCCCGCCAATGAGCAGTTCTTC.

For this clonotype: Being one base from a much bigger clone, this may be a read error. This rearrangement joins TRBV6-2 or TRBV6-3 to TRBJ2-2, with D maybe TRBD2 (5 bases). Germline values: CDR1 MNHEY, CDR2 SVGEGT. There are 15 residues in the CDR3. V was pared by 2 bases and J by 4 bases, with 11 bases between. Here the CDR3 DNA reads TGTGCCAGCAGTTACCCCTTAAGCGGCACCGGGGAGCTGTTTTTT. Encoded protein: CASSYPLSGTGELFF.

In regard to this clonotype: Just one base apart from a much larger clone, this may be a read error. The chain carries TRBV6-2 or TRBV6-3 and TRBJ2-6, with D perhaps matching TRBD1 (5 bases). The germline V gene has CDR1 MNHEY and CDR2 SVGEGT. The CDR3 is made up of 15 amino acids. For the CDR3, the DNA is TGTGCCAGCAGTTACAAAGTTTCTGGGGCCAACATCCTGACTTTC. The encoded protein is CASSYKVSGANILTF.

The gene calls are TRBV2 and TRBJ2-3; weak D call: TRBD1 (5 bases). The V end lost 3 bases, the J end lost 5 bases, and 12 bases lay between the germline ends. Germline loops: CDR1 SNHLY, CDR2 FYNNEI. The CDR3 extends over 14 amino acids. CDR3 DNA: TGTGCCAGCAGTGACGAAGGGGCTGGAGATACGCAGTATTTT. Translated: CASSDEGAGDTQYF.

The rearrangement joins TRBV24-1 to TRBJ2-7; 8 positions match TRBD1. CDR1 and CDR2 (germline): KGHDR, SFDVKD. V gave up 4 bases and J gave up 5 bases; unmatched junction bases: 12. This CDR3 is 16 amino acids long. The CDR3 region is CATSDPLQGGMDEQYF. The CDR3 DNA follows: TGTGCCACCAGTGACCCTCTACAGGGGGGCATGGACGAGCAGTACTTC.

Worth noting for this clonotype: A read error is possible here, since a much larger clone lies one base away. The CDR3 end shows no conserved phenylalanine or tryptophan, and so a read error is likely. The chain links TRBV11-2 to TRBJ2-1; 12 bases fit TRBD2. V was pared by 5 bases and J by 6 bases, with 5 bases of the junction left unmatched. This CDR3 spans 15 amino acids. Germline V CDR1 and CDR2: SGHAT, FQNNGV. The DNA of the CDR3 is TGTGCCAGCAGCCCGGGGACTAGCGGGCTCAATGAGCAGTTCATC. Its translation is CASSPGTSGLNEQFI.

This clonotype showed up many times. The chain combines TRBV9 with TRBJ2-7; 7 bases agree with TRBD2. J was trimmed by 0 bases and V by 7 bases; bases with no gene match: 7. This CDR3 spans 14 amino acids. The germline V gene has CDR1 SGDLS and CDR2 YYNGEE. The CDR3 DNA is TGTGCCAGCGGCCCGAGCGGGGTCTCCTACGAGCAGTACTTC. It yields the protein CASGPSGVSYEQYF.

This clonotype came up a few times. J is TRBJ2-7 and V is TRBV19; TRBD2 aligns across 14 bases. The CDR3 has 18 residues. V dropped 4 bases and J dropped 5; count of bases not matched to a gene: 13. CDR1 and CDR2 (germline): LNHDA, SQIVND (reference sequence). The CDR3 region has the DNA TGTGCCAGTAGTACGGGACTAGCGGGAGTCCTCCGTCTGAACGAGCAGTACTTC. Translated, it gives CASSTGLAGVLRLNEQYF. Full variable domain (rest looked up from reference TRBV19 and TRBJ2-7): DGGITQSPKYLFRKEGQNVTLSCEQNLNHDAMYWYRQDPGQGLRLIYYSQIVNDFQKGDIAEGYSVSREKKESFPLTVTSAQKNPTAFYLCASSTGLAGVLRLNEQYFGPGTRLTVT.

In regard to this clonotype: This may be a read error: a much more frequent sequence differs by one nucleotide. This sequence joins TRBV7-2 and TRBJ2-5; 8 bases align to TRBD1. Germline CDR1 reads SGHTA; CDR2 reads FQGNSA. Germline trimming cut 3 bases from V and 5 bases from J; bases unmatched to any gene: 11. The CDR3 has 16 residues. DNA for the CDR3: TGTGCCAGCAGCTTGGATGGACAGGGTGTGCGGGAGACCCAGTACTTC. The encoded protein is CASSLDGQGVRETQYF. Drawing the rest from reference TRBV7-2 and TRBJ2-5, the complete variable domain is GAGVSQSPSNKVTEKGKDVELRCDPISGHTALYWYRQSLGQGLEFLIYFQGNSAPDKSGLPSDRFSAERTGGSVSTLTIQRTQQEDSAVYLCASSLDGQGVRETQYFGPGTRLLVL.

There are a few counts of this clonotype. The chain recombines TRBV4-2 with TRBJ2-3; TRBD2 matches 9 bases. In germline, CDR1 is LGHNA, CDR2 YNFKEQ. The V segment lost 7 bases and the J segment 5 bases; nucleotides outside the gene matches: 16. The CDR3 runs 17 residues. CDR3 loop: CASNPQRREGLRDTQYF. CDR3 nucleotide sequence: TGTGCCAGCAACCCACAAAGGCGGGAGGGCCTTAGAGATACGCAGTATTTT.

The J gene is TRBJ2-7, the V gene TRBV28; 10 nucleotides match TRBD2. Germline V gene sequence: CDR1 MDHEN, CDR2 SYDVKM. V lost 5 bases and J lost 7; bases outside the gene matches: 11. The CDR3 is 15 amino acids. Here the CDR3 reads CASSVVLAGVGEQYF. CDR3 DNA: TGTGCCAGCAGTGTGGTCCTAGCGGGAGTGGGGGAGCAGTACTTC.

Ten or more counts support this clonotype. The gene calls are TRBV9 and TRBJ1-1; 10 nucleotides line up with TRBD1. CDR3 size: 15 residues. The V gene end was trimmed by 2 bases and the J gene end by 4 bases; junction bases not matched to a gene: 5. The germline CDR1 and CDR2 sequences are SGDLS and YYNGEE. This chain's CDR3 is CASSVTGGQRTEAFF. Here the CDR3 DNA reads TGTGCCAGCAGCGTGACAGGGGGCCAACGCACTGAAGCTTTCTTT.

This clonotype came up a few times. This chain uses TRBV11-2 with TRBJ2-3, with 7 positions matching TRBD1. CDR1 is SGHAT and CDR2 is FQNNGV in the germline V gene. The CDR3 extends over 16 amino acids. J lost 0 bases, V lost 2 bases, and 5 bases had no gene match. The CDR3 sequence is CASSLNVDRSTDTQYF. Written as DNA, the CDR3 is TGTGCCAGCAGCTTAAATGTGGACAGGAGCACAGATACGCAGTATTTT.

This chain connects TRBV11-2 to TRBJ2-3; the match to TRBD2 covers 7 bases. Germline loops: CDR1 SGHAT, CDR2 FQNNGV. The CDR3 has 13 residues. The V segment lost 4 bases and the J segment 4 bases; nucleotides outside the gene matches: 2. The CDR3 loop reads CASSSGRADTQYF. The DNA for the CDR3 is TGTGCCAGCAGCTCGGGGAGGGCAGATACGCAGTATTTT.

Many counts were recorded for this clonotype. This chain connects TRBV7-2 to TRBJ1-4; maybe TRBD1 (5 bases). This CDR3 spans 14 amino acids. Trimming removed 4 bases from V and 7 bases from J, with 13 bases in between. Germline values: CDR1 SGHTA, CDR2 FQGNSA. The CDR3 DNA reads TGTGCCAGCAGCTCAAATAGGGGTTTTGAAAAACTGTTTTTT. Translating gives CASSSNRGFEKLFF.

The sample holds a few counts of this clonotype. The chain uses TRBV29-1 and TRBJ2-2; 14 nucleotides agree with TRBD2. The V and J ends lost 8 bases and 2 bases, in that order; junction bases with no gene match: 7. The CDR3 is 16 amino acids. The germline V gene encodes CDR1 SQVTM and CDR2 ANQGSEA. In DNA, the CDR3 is TGCAGCCCAGGGACTAGCGGGGGAATCAACACCGGGGAGCTGTTTTTT. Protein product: CSPGTSGGINTGELFF.

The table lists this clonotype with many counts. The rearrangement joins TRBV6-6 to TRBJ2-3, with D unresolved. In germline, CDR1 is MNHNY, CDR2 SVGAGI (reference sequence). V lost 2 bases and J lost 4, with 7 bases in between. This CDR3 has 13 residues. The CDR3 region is CASSYIFADTQYF. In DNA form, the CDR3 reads TGTGCCAGCAGTTACATCTTCGCAGATACGCAGTATTTT.